Listed below are T cell receptor beta chains from one sample, sequenced in a study of tumor-infiltrating lymphocytes in primary liver carcinoma. Each CDR3 protein is one row after TCRdb ran MiXCR on the multiplex PCR reads. The sample has some 50,000 distinct CDR3 sequences, 71% seen once. The sample consisted of liver tumor tissue from sampling region 5. The receptors derive from a man aged 35 to 55 with primary liver carcinoma and hepatitis B virus infection. CDR3s include the opening cysteine and the closing phenylalanine or tryptophan. The D gene is left open where the match is weak. The size field is filled for only some rows; it gives once, few, many or a size class.

D gene: -; V gene: TRBV6-1; clone size: -; J gene: TRBJ1-2; CDR3 protein: CASSEHGFDFTF; CDR3 DNA: TGTGCCAGCAGTGAACATGGTTTTGACTTCACCTTC
D gene: TRBD2; V gene: TRBV11-1; clone size: -; J gene: TRBJ2-3; CDR3 protein: CASSPGTSTQTDTQYF; CDR3 DNA: TGTGCCAGCAGCCCCGGGACTAGCACTCAAACAGATACGCAGTATTTT
D gene: -; V gene: TRBV6-5; clone size: once; J gene: TRBJ2-7; CDR3 protein: CVSSYPGQRGEQYF; CDR3 DNA: TGTGTCAGCAGTTACCCTGGACAGAGGGGCGAGCAGTACTTC
D gene: TRBD1; V gene: TRBV7-2; clone size: -; J gene: TRBJ1-5; CDR3 protein: CASSLEWQGVTQPQHF; CDR3 DNA: TGTGCCAGCAGCTTAGAGTGGCAGGGGGTCACCCAGCCCCAGCATTTT
D gene: -; V gene: TRBV6-5; clone size: -; J gene: TRBJ2-4; CDR3 protein: CASNFDLNIAKNVQYF; CDR3 DNA: TGTGCCAGCAATTTCGACCTAAATATAGCCAAAAACGTTCAGTACTTC
D gene: TRBD1; V gene: TRBV6-5; clone size: -; J gene: TRBJ2-7; CDR3 protein: CPSSRDRGYEKYF; CDR3 DNA: TGTCCAAGCAGCCGGGACAGGGGCTACGAGAAGTACTTC
D gene: TRBD1; V gene: TRBV4-1; clone size: -; J gene: TRBJ1-1; CDR3 protein: CAGSQVTGGTEAFF; CDR3 DNA: TGCGCCGGTAGCCAAGTGACAGGGGGAACTGAAGCTTTCTTT
D gene: TRBD2; V gene: TRBV11-2; clone size: -; J gene: TRBJ2-1; CDR3 protein: CASSLVALAGDFNGQFF; CDR3 DNA: TGTGCCAGCAGCTTAGTGGCGCTAGCGGGGGATTTCAATGGGCAGTTCTTC
D gene: TRBD2; V gene: TRBV10-3; clone size: -; J gene: TRBJ2-1; CDR3 protein: CAISAGGLSTYNEQFF; CDR3 DNA: TGTGCCATCTCGGCGGGAGGGTTAAGCACCTACAATGAGCAGTTCTTC
D gene: TRBD2; V gene: TRBV12-5; clone size: many; J gene: TRBJ2-3; CDR3 protein: CASGRGGGSTDTQYF; CDR3 DNA: TGTGCTAGTGGTCGGGGGGGAGGTAGCACAGATACGCAGTATTTT
D gene: -; V gene: TRBV29-1; clone size: -; J gene: TRBJ2-7; CDR3 protein: CRVYDGAGSNEQYF; CDR3 DNA: TGCAGAGTCTACGATGGGGCAGGGTCAAACGAGCAGTACTTC
D gene: -; V gene: TRBV30; clone size: many; J gene: TRBJ1-5; CDR3 protein: CAWSEAESASNQPQHF; CDR3 DNA: TGTGCCTGGAGTGAAGCCGAGTCAGCTAGCAATCAGCCCCAGCATTTT
D gene: -; V gene: TRBV12-3/TRBV12-4; clone size: -; J gene: TRBJ2-3; CDR3 protein: CASKKVPSTDTHYF; CDR3 DNA: TGTGCCAGCAAAAAGGTTCCGAGCACAGATACGCACTATTTT
D gene: -; V gene: TRBV6-6; clone size: many; J gene: TRBJ1-2; CDR3 protein: CASSLESGQAGYGYTF; CDR3 DNA: TGTGCCAGCAGTCTTGAGAGTGGCCAGGCGGGCTATGGCTACACCTTC
D gene: TRBD2; V gene: TRBV5-1; clone size: many; J gene: TRBJ2-3; CDR3 protein: CASSYREADTQYF; CDR3 DNA: TGCGCCAGCAGCTACCGGGAGGCAGATACGCAGTATTTT
D gene: -; V gene: TRBV11-2; clone size: -; J gene: TRBJ1-6; CDR3 protein: CASRQYSGGSSPSHF; CDR3 DNA: TGTGCCAGCAGGCAATATTCCGGGGGAAGTTCACCCTCCCACTTT
D gene: -; V gene: TRBV7-8; clone size: few; J gene: TRBJ1-2; CDR3 protein: CASSFEVNYGYTF; CDR3 DNA: TGTGCCAGCAGCTTTGAGGTTAACTATGGCTACACTTTC
D gene: -; V gene: TRBV10-1; clone size: -; J gene: TRBJ2-3; CDR3 protein: CVRSESQGTDTQYF; CDR3 DNA: TGCGTCAGAAGTGAGTCCCAGGGGACAGATACGCAGTATTTT
D gene: -; V gene: TRBV11-2; clone size: -; J gene: TRBJ2-1; CDR3 protein: CASSLNDAYELFF; CDR3 DNA: TGTGCCAGCAGTTTAAATGATGCCTATGAGCTGTTCTTT
D gene: TRBD1; V gene: TRBV28; clone size: many; J gene: TRBJ2-7; CDR3 protein: CASRPPGTGEAYEQYF; CDR3 DNA: TGTGCCAGCAGACCTCCCGGGACAGGAGAAGCCTACGAGCAGTACTTC
D gene: TRBD1; V gene: TRBV12-3/TRBV12-4; clone size: -; J gene: TRBJ1-2; CDR3 protein: CASSLLQGVHGYTF; CDR3 DNA: TGTGCCAGCAGTTTATTACAGGGGGTACACGGCTACACCTTC
D gene: TRBD1; V gene: TRBV10-3; clone size: -; J gene: TRBJ1-6; CDR3 protein: CAISHDRGRSPLHF; CDR3 DNA: TGTGCCATCAGCCATGACAGGGGAAGATCACCCCTCCACTTT
D gene: -; V gene: TRBV7-3; clone size: -; J gene: TRBJ2-7; CDR3 protein: CASSRGRPQYF; CDR3 DNA: TGTGCCAGCAGTCGGGGGCGCCCTCAGTACTTC
D gene: TRBD1; V gene: TRBV29-1; clone size: -; J gene: TRBJ2-7; CDR3 protein: CSARGTAHDEQYF; CDR3 DNA: TGCAGCGCAAGGGGGACAGCCCATGACGAGCAGTACTTC
D gene: -; V gene: TRBV6-4; clone size: -; J gene: TRBJ2-3; CDR3 protein: CAGSDSTRGSTDTQYF; CDR3 DNA: TGTGCCGGCAGTGACTCGACTAGAGGGAGCACAGATACGCAGTATTTT
D gene: -; V gene: TRBV2; clone size: -; J gene: TRBJ2-7; CDR3 protein: CASMIGGAVGEQYF; CDR3 DNA: TGTGCCAGCATGATAGGGGGAGCGGTGGGTGAGCAGTACTTC
D gene: -; V gene: TRBV6-6; clone size: -; J gene: TRBJ1-1; CDR3 protein: CASSYTLLGTEAFF; CDR3 DNA: TGTGCCAGCAGTTACACACTCCTCGGAACTGAAGCTTTTTTT
D gene: TRBD1; V gene: TRBV10-3; clone size: many; J gene: TRBJ2-2; CDR3 protein: CAISESTGNQGELFF; CDR3 DNA: TGTGCCATCAGTGAGTCGACAGGGAATCAAGGGGAGCTGTTTTTT
D gene: TRBD2; V gene: TRBV28; clone size: -; J gene: TRBJ2-3; CDR3 protein: CASSPAPGTSRSGDTQYF; CDR3 DNA: TGTGCCAGCAGTCCCGCCCCCGGGACTAGCCGGAGTGGAGATACGCAGTATTTT
D gene: -; V gene: TRBV12-3/TRBV12-4; clone size: -; J gene: TRBJ1-1; CDR3 protein: CASSLEGLFTETFF; CDR3 DNA: TGTGCCAGCAGTTTGGAGGGGCTGTTCACTGAAACCTTCTTT
D gene: -; V gene: TRBV12-3/TRBV12-4; clone size: -; J gene: TRBJ2-7; CDR3 protein: CASSPPRSYEQYF; CDR3 DNA: TGTGCCAGCAGTCCCCCCCGCTCCTACGAGCAGTACTTC
D gene: TRBD2; V gene: TRBV6-1; clone size: -; J gene: TRBJ2-7; CDR3 protein: CAGSPGLAAYEQYF; CDR3 DNA: TGTGCTGGCAGTCCCGGACTAGCGGCCTACGAGCAGTACTTC
D gene: TRBD2; V gene: TRBV11-1; clone size: -; J gene: TRBJ2-3; CDR3 protein: CVSSKGLVVSTDTQYF; CDR3 DNA: TGTGTCAGCAGCAAGGGACTAGTGGTTAGTACAGATACGCAGTATTTT
D gene: -; V gene: TRBV7-9; clone size: many; J gene: TRBJ2-3; CDR3 protein: CASSLSRDTQYF; CDR3 DNA: TGTGCCAGCAGCTTGTCCCGGGATACGCAGTATTTT
D gene: -; V gene: TRBV11-2; clone size: -; J gene: TRBJ2-7; CDR3 protein: CTSSLVSLFWDEQYF; CDR3 DNA: TGTACCAGCAGCTTGGTATCTTTGTTTTGGGACGAGCAGTACTTC
D gene: -; V gene: TRBV7-9; clone size: -; J gene: TRBJ1-5; CDR3 protein: CASSHSNRPQHF; CDR3 DNA: TGTGCCAGCAGTCATAGCAATCGGCCCCAGCATTTC
D gene: TRBD1; V gene: TRBV19; clone size: many; J gene: TRBJ2-2; CDR3 protein: CATGTGGTGELFF; CDR3 DNA: TGTGCCACCGGGACAGGTGGGACCGGGGAGCTGTTTTTT
D gene: TRBD1; V gene: TRBV20-1; clone size: few; J gene: TRBJ2-5; CDR3 protein: CSARSPGQGAPPETQYF; CDR3 DNA: TGCAGTGCTAGATCCCCGGGACAGGGGGCTCCTCCAGAGACCCAGTACTTC
D gene: -; V gene: TRBV29-1; clone size: many; J gene: TRBJ1-1; CDR3 protein: CSVGRQDTEAFF; CDR3 DNA: TGCAGCGTGGGGAGACAGGACACTGAAGCTTTCTTT
D gene: -; V gene: TRBV12-3/TRBV12-4; clone size: many; J gene: TRBJ2-2; CDR3 protein: CASSLGGWGELFF; CDR3 DNA: TGTGCCAGCAGTTTGGGGGGCTGGGGGGAGCTGTTTTTT
D gene: -; V gene: TRBV12-3/TRBV12-4; clone size: -; J gene: TRBJ1-1; CDR3 protein: CVSSLEELFTEAFF; CDR3 DNA: TGTGTCAGCAGTTTGGAGGAGCTGTTCACTGAAGCTTTCTTT
D gene: TRBD1; V gene: TRBV28; clone size: many; J gene: TRBJ2-6; CDR3 protein: CASSQATGGSGANVLTF; CDR3 DNA: TGTGCCAGCAGCCAAGCTACAGGGGGCTCTGGGGCCAACGTCCTGACTTTC
D gene: -; V gene: TRBV10-3; clone size: -; J gene: TRBJ1-2; CDR3 protein: CATSEERDNGYTF; CDR3 DNA: TGTGCCACCAGTGAGGAGAGGGACAATGGCTACACCTTC
D gene: TRBD2; V gene: TRBV4-2; clone size: many; J gene: TRBJ2-7; CDR3 protein: CASSQDNSPGGEQYF; CDR3 DNA: TGTGCCAGCAGCCAAGATAACTCCCCGGGGGGAGAGCAGTACTTC
D gene: TRBD1; V gene: TRBV7-9; clone size: -; J gene: TRBJ2-5; CDR3 protein: CASSSRDRGIQETQYF; CDR3 DNA: TGTGCCAGCAGCTCCCGGGACAGGGGGATTCAAGAGACCCAGTACTTC
D gene: -; V gene: TRBV6-5; clone size: -; J gene: TRBJ2-2; CDR3 protein: CASSYRVDGTGELFF; CDR3 DNA: TGTGCCAGCAGCTACAGAGTGGACGGCACCGGGGAGCTGTTTTTT
D gene: TRBD2; V gene: TRBV4-1; clone size: -; J gene: TRBJ2-1; CDR3 protein: CASGKAGGYNEQFF; CDR3 DNA: TGCGCCAGCGGCAAGGCGGGAGGGTACAATGAGCAATTCTTC
D gene: TRBD2; V gene: TRBV10-1; clone size: -; J gene: TRBJ2-2; CDR3 protein: CASSGGLAGLAWGELFF; CDR3 DNA: TGCGCCAGCAGTGGAGGACTAGCAGGCCTCGCGTGGGGGGAGCTGTTTTTT
D gene: -; V gene: TRBV5-6; clone size: -; J gene: TRBJ2-1; CDR3 protein: CVSRFGVVGNEQSF; CDR3 DNA: TGTGTCAGCAGATTCGGGGTGGTGGGCAATGAGCAGTCCTTC
D gene: -; V gene: TRBV6-5; clone size: -; J gene: TRBJ2-6; CDR3 protein: CASSLWTEMKAEANVLTF; CDR3 DNA: TGTGCCAGCAGTCTTTGGACAGAGATGAAAGCTGAGGCCAACGTCTTGACTTTC
D gene: -; V gene: TRBV11-2; clone size: -; J gene: TRBJ2-7; CDR3 protein: CASSVSGEYYEQYF; CDR3 DNA: TGTGCCAGCAGCGTATCAGGAGAGTACTACGAGCAGTACTTC